This TCR beta chain was observed in a study of early T cells in non-severe SARS-CoV-2 infection. In the study overall: Sequenced bulk RNA came from whole blood that was unsorted, and chains were unpaired.

Study-wide findings and caveats: Private and CD4 specificities were missed by VDJdb matching, which favored anti-spike CD8 responses.

This clonotype has a handful of counts. Its antigen is undetermined. Unique molecular identifiers tagged individual cDNA molecules. TCRdb independently ran MiXCR on the 5' RACE reads; one entry per CDR3 protein. This sample carries more than 95,000 distinct CDR3 sequences, 8% to 13% of them seen once, and the ten largest clones take around 4.6%. V was clipped by 3 bases and J by 5 bases; unmatched bases: 3. The CDR3 has 14 amino acids. CDR1 and CDR2 (germline): SGHRS, YFSETQ. Sequenced here: whole blood, sampled at baseline. This sequence originates from an adult who was a healthcare worker with PCR-confirmed SARS-CoV-2 infection or an uninfected control (not recorded which). This chain joins TRBV5-1 and TRBJ2-1; TRBD2 aligns across 9 bases. The CDR3 here is CASSSIAGDNEQFF. CDR3 coding DNA: TGCGCCAGCAGCTCCATAGCGGGAGACAATGAGCAGTTCTTC.